This T cell receptor (beta chain) was retrieved from a study of vaccination and CD4 T cells after COVID-19. Whole-study context: Convalescent donors totaled six males and four females, including two who were Hispanic.

This clonotype has only a few counts. Antigen: not known. Treatment: approximately nine-day PBMC culture with coronavirus spike peptide pools or control peptides (ViraFEST assay). ViraFEST grew antigen-specific T cells using peptide pools, then sequenced TCRs. Sequenced with the Oncomine TCR Beta short-read assay was DNA taken from cultured CD4+ T cells. TCRdb processed the PCR reads anew with MiXCR; each CDR3 protein has one entry. This sample has 16,000 or so distinct CDR3 sequences; around 75% occur once, and the top ten carry about 9.6%. The CDR3 contains 14 residues. The germline CDR1 and CDR2 sequences are SGHAT and FQNNGV. V was pared by 4 bases and J by 7 bases, with 7 bases of the junction left unmatched.

This chain links TRBV11-2 with TRBJ1-1, with 9 bases matching TRBD1. The receptor was isolated from a human donor who received a COVID-19 vaccine. The sample consisted of CD4+ T cells from blood, cultured in vitro, taken after SARS-CoV-2 vaccination. CDR3 DNA: TGTGCCAGCAGCTCACAGGGGGCGTGGGGTGAAGCTTTCTTT. It encodes CASSSQGAWGEAFF. Filled out from reference TRBV11-2 and TRBJ1-1, the complete variable domain reads EAGVAQSPRYKIIEKRQSVAFWCNPISGHATLYWYQQILGQGPKLLIQFQNNGVVDDSQLPKDRFSAERLKGVDSTLKIQPAKLEDSAVYLCASSSQGAWGEAFFGQGTRLTVV.